This T cell receptor (beta chain) was captured by sequencing in a study of blood T cell repertoires in COVID-19 (dated by TCRdb to 2018 to 2020). Looking at the study overall: Samples from collaborators originated in the United States, Italy and Spain and spanned both the acute and convalescent phases of COVID-19. The prospective study material was composed of cDNA or gDNA derived from T cells, B-cell-depleted T cells, or PBMCs. Subjects who had been exposed to COVID-19, were actively infected with it, or had recovered from it provided the deeply sampled blood TCRbeta repertoires that made up the dataset. The repertoires were released in a freely available public database intended as a resource for research on the immune response to SARS-CoV-2. The samples were drawn from two sources: the first 160 participants of the ongoing ImmuneRACE study, and over 950 subjects contributed by 6 global collaborators. Sample metadata almost always included a de-identified subject ID, COVID-19 status, age in years and sex. Where available, HLA class I and class II types were obtained from metadata supplied by the sample provider rather than from assay-based typing.

Notes on this clone: No cognate antigen has been identified for it. Nothing much larger sits one base from this clone, and base qualities are not available.

Another Seattle source contributed samples from volunteer blood donors who had recovered from COVID-19. Whole blood was collected in K2EDTA tubes by collaborating institutions according to the institutions' own protocols. For TCRbeta analysis, collaborators shipped samples as frozen whole blood, isolated PBMCs, or DNA extracted from either of those sample types. TCRbeta CDR3 regions were amplified from genomic DNA by means of the immunoSEQ Assay, a bias-controlled multiplex PCR. In the authors' own workflow: Nucleated cell counts per sample were estimated from amplification of reference gene primers within the assay. Sequence reads were collapsed and filtered to measure the absolute abundance of every unique TCRbeta CDR3 rearrangement. Productive Simpson clonality was computed per sample as the square root of Simpson's diversity index over productive rearrangements. What TCRdb holds here is the immuneACCESS table cut down to in-frame rearrangements. Part of the clones is not present; checked against another copy, under half of the missing clones reflect an unresolved V gene, and the others are unexplained. Clone size and the V and J calls come from that table; the DNA yielded D and trimming. The table for this sample lists 140,000 to 150,000 clones; 75% to 90% of them were counted only once. The leading ten clones occupy less than 45% of the sample.

Ends trimmed: V by 0 bases, J by 3 bases; bases unmatched to a gene: 5. The CDR3 contains 16 residues, cysteine and phenylalanine counted. Of the read, only the CDR3 DNA is kept; its 48 bases are in frame from base 1. Reading the germline V gene (reference sequence) gives CDR1 SGHNT and CDR2 YYREEE. On the study overall, not on this receptor specifically: Clinical and demographic metadata were provided uncurated, with the amount varying by source and participant.

This chain is built from TRBV5-4 and TRBJ2-3; TRBD2 lines up with 9 middle nucleotides. Sequencing used peripheral blood. The clonotype was recovered from a man between 45 and 60 years old who had recovered from COVID-19. The CDR3 here reads CASSLEIAGATDTQYF. The base sequence is TGTGCCAGCAGCTTGGAAATAGCGGGGGCTACAGATACGCAGTATTTT.